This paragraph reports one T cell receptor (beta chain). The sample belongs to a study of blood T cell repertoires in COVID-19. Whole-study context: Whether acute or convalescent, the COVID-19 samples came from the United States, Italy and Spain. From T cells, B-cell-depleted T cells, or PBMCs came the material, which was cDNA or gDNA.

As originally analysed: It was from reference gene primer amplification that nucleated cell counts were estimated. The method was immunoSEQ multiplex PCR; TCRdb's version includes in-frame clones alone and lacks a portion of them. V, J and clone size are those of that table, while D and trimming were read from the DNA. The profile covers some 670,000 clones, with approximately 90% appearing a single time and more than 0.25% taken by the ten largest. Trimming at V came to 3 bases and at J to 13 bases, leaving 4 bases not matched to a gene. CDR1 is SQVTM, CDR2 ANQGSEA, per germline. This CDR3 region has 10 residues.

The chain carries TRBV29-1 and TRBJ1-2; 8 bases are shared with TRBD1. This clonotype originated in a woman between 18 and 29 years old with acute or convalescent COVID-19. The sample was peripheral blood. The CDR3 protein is CSVDDRGGTF. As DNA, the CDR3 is TGCAGCGTTGATGACAGGGGTGGCACCTTC.